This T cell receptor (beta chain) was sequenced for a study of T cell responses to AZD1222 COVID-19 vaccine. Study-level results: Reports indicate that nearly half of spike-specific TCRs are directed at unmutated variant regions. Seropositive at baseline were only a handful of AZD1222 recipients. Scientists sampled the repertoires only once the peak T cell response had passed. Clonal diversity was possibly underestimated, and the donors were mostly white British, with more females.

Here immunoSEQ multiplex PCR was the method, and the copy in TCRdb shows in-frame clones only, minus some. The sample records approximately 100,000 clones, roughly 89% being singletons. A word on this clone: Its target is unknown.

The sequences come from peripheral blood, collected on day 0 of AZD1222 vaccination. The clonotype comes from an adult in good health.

CDR3 loop: CASSTGLAVNTGELFF. CDR3 DNA: TGTGCCAGTAGTACCGGACTAGCGGTGAACACCGGGGAGCTGTTTTTT. The V call is TRBV19, the J call TRBJ2-2; 10 nucleotides line up with TRBD2. Per the germline V gene, CDR1 is LNHDA and CDR2 is SQIVND (reference sequence). The V gene end was trimmed by 4 bases and the J gene end by 1 base; junction bases not matched to a gene: 3. The CDR3 is made up of 16 amino acids.